The 29 T cell receptor beta chains below were found in one sample sequenced in a study of T cell repertoires in cytomegalovirus infection. TCRdb recomputed calls from the reads with MiXCR, one row per CDR3 protein. The sample carries a few hundred thousand distinct CDR3 sequences, 42% recorded once. The antigens these receptors bind are not known. The material sequenced was cultured PBMCs, taken from culture after CMV antigen stimulation. The receptors stem from a human donor in good health (CMV status not recorded). Some clones in this sample may be carry-over from other donors' samples.

This clonotype occurred a few times. The chain couples TRBV10-1 to TRBJ2-2; 7 bases agree with TRBD2. V was pared by 5 bases and J by 9 bases, with 12 bases of the junction left unmatched. The CDR3 extends over 15 amino acids. Germline CDR1 reads WNHNN; CDR2 reads SYGVQD (reference sequence). CDR3 region: CASSRGGVEGRELFF. The CDR3 DNA sequence: TGCGCCAGCAGTCGCGGGGGAGTTGAGGGACGGGAGCTGTTTTTT.

V is TRBV15 and J is TRBJ2-5; perhaps D is TRBD1 or TRBD2 (5 bases each). Trimming stripped 0 bases from V and 5 bases from J, with 10 bases between. Germline CDR1 reads LNHNV; CDR2 reads YYDKDF (reference sequence). The CDR3 spans 14 residues. Written as DNA, the CDR3 is TGTGCCACCAGCAGAGATCCGGGGACGGAGACCCAGTACTTC. It translates to CATSRDPGTETQYF.

The chain employs TRBV18 and TRBJ1-5; D not resolved. Germline V gene sequence: CDR1 KGHSH, CDR2 LQKENI. V gave up 5 bases and J gave up 7 bases, with 12 bases separating them. The length of the CDR3 is 13 residues. CDR3 nucleotide sequence: TGTGCCAGCTCAGAAGGTCCCGACCAGCCCCAGCATTTT. This codes for CASSEGPDQPQHF.

V usage is TRBV6-6 and J usage is TRBJ1-1; no firm D call. This CDR3 region has 14 residues. The V end was cut by 0 bases, the J end by 1 base, with 6 bases between. Germline CDR1 reads MNHNY; CDR2 reads SVGAGI (reference sequence). CDR3 sequence (DNA): TGTGCCAGCAGTTACTCGGGGAAGAACACTGAAGCTTTCTTT. Protein product: CASSYSGKNTEAFF.

This chain joins TRBV12-3 or TRBV12-4 and TRBJ2-7; TRBD1 or TRBD2 may be the D gene (5 bases each). V lost 6 bases to trimming and J lost 7 bases, with 13 bases between them. The CDR3 consists of 12 residues. CDR3 sequence reads: CASSPEGTEQYF. The CDR3 bases are TGTGCCAGCAGCCCCGAAGGGACGGAGCAGTACTTC.

This clonotype was recorded a few times. The genes are TRBV27 and TRBJ2-3; D could derive from TRBD1 or TRBD2 (5 bases each). The germline V and J ends were trimmed by 1 base and 0 bases, with 11 bases remaining between them. Germline CDR1 and CDR2: MNHEY and SMNVEV (reference sequence). The CDR3 is made up of 16 amino acids. The CDR3: CASSLWGTTSTDTQYF. CDR3 bases: TGTGCCAGCAGTTTATGGGGGACCACTAGCACAGATACGCAGTATTTT.

There are a few counts of this clonotype. This sequence joins TRBV7-6 and TRBJ2-1, with 9 bases fitting TRBD2. The CDR3 consists of 15 residues. V lost 5 bases to trimming and J lost 8 bases; unmatched junction nucleotides: 10. In germline, CDR1 is SGHVS, CDR2 FNYEAQ. This CDR3 reads CASSEGTSPYDEQFF. CDR3 bases: TGTGCCAGCAGCGAGGGGACTAGCCCCTATGATGAGCAGTTCTTC.

This clonotype occurred many times. This CDR3 reads CASSYPTRAQLRDTQYF. In DNA form, the CDR3 reads TGTGCCAGCAGCTACCCCACACGGGCTCAACTCAGGGATACGCAGTATTTT. The chain uses TRBV7-9 and TRBJ2-3; the D is unclear. In germline, CDR1 is SEHNR, CDR2 FQNEAQ (reference sequence). This CDR3 has 17 residues. V dropped 4 bases and J dropped 6 bases, with 23 bases sitting between them.

The V and J genes are TRBV7-6 and TRBJ2-7; 7 bases map to TRBD2. Losses at the gene ends were 6 bases for V and 3 bases for J; bases not matched to a gene: 5. CDR3 length equals 13 residues. Germline V gene sequence: CDR1 SGHVS, CDR2 FNYEAQ. In DNA, the CDR3 is TGTGCCAGCAGGGCTAGCGGAAACTACGAGCAGTACTTC. Amino acid sequence: CASRASGNYEQYF.

The chain recombines TRBV6-2 or TRBV6-3 with TRBJ2-1; D not certain. The germline V gene encodes CDR1 MNHEY and CDR2 SVGEGT. The CDR3 is 13 residues long. V lost 4 bases to trimming and J lost 0 bases, with 4 bases between them. The CDR3 loop reads CASSSASYNEQFF. For the CDR3, the DNA is TGTGCCAGCAGTTCCGCCTCCTACAATGAGCAGTTCTTC.

The V and J genes are TRBV6-1 and TRBJ2-1, with TRBD2 matching 7 bases. V shed 10 bases, J shed 10 bases, and the junction held 16 bases outside the gene matches. This CDR3 has 14 amino acids. Germline V CDR1 and CDR2: MNHNS, SASEGT. The CDR3 sequence: CATKAGALSEEQFF. CDR3 in DNA: TGTGCCACCAAGGCGGGAGCCTTATCTGAGGAGCAGTTCTTC.

The chain joins TRBV2 to TRBJ1-2; D unresolved. V lost 10 bases and J 14 bases, leaving 17 bases between the germline ends. The V gene's germline CDR1 is SNHLY and CDR2 FYNNEI. The CDR3 loop spans 10 amino acids. The CDR3 loop reads CATFGRLGTF. The CDR3 nucleotides are TGTGCCACCTTTGGACGGCTTGGGACCTTC.

V and J are TRBV7-4 and TRBJ1-2, with 8 bases aligning to TRBD1. Losses at the gene ends were 5 bases for V and 6 bases for J; bases not matched to a gene: 5. The CDR3 length is 13 residues. The germline CDR1 and CDR2 sequences are SGHVT and SQSDAQ. The CDR3 protein is CASSPQGVDGYTF. The DNA for the CDR3 is TGTGCCAGCAGCCCACAGGGGGTTGATGGCTACACCTTC.

The V and J genes are TRBV12-3 or TRBV12-4 and TRBJ1-3; 9 bases are shared with TRBD1. V shed 5 bases, J shed 4 bases, and the junction held 6 bases outside the gene matches. This CDR3 is built from 15 residues. This chain's CDR3 is CASSPGQGWGNTIYF. CDR3 DNA: TGTGCCAGCAGTCCGGGACAGGGATGGGGAAACACCATATATTTT.

The V and J genes are TRBV12-3 or TRBV12-4 and TRBJ2-5; 7 nucleotides agree with TRBD2. Trimming removed 6 bases from V and 2 bases from J; junction bases left unmatched: 9. There are 15 residues in the CDR3. The CDR3 sequence: CASSSARGVQETQYF. The CDR3 DNA is TGTGCCAGCAGCTCTGCTCGGGGGGTACAAGAGACCCAGTACTTC.

The chain joins TRBV2 to TRBJ1-1; a possible D gene is TRBD1 (6 bases). Germline CDR1 reads SNHLY; CDR2 reads FYNNEI. This CDR3 is 15 amino acids long. Trimming took 6 bases from V and 0 from J, leaving 14 bases between them. CDR3 residues: CASSGADSLNTEAFF. DNA for the CDR3: TGTGCCAGCAGCGGCGCGGACAGCTTGAACACTGAAGCTTTCTTT. The variable domain in full, completed from reference TRBV2 and TRBJ1-1, reads EPEVTQTPSHQVTQMGQEVILRCVPISNHLYFYWYRQILGQKVEFLVSFYNNEISEKSEIFDDQFSVERPDGSNFTLKIRSTKLEDSAMYFCASSGADSLNTEAFFGQGTRLTVV.

To note about this clonotype: One end of the junction fails to match germline, which may point to a read error. The V gene is TRBV5-3, the J gene TRBJ1-2, with D tentatively TRBD1 (5 bases). TRBV5-3 is noted as an ORF with a role that remains uncertain. The CDR3 loop spans 16 amino acids. CDR3 in amino acids: CASSLAVRVGNYGYTF. The DNA for the CDR3 is TGTGCCAGCAGCTTGGCGGTCAGGGTCGGCAACTATGGCTACACCTTC.

The chain couples TRBV20-1 to TRBJ2-1; 13 nucleotides line up with TRBD2. The CDR3 length is 12 residues. CDR1 and CDR2 from the germline V gene are DFQATT and SNEGSKA (reference sequence). J lost 13 bases, V lost 2 bases, and 2 bases had no gene match. The CDR3 sequence: CSARRTSGGQFF. In nucleotides, the CDR3 is TGCAGTGCTAGACGGACTAGCGGGGGCCAGTTCTTC.

The chain has TRBV10-3 and TRBJ1-1, with TRBD1 identical over 8 bases. V was pared by 10 bases and J by 1 base, with 8 bases of the junction left unmatched. The CDR3 has 14 residues. Germline loops: CDR1 ENHRY, CDR2 SYGVKD. CDR3 in amino acids: CAKPDRGRNTEAFF. The CDR3, as DNA: TGTGCCAAACCTGACAGGGGAAGGAACACTGAAGCTTTCTTT.

This sequence joins TRBV11-2 and TRBJ2-7; no reliable D call. Trimming stripped 1 base from V and 6 bases from J, with 10 bases between. This CDR3 comprises 13 residues. Germline CDR1 is SGHAT and CDR2 is FQNNGV. CDR3 nucleotide sequence: TGTGCCAGCAGCTTAGCCTTATTCACCGAGCAGTACTTC. This translates into CASSLALFTEQYF.

The CDR3 bases are TGCGCCAGCAGCTTGGCGGGCAGCAGCAATCAGCCCCAGCATTTT. This codes for CASSLAGSSNQPQHF. J is TRBJ1-5 and V is TRBV5-1; D is undetermined. The CDR3 is 15 residues long. V was clipped by 0 bases and J by 1 base, with 8 bases between them. Germline V gene sequence: CDR1 SGHRS, CDR2 YFSETQ.

This sequence joins TRBV2 and TRBJ2-1; the D gene could be TRBD1 or TRBD2 (6 bases each). The V end lost 8 bases, the J end lost 8 bases, and 25 bases lay between the germline ends. Germline CDR1 and CDR2: SNHLY and FYNNEI. The CDR3 runs 16 residues. The CDR3 DNA sequence: TGTGCCAGCCGGCCACCCTCCGGGGCGGAGGGGGATGAGCAGTTCTTC. Encoded protein: CASRPPSGAEGDEQFF. Full variable domain (rest looked up from reference TRBV2 and TRBJ2-1): EPEVTQTPSHQVTQMGQEVILRCVPISNHLYFYWYRQILGQKVEFLVSFYNNEISEKSEIFDDQFSVERPDGSNFTLKIRSTKLEDSAMYFCASRPPSGAEGDEQFFGPGTRLTVL.

The chain is built from TRBV20-1 and TRBJ2-1, with D perhaps TRBD2 (5 bases). The CDR3 spans 14 residues. Germline CDR1 and CDR2: DFQATT and SNEGSKA (reference sequence). Trimming took off 4 bases at V and 2 bases at J, with 12 bases between the two ends. CDR3: CSAIERTAYNEQFF. The CDR3 nucleotides are TGCAGTGCTATAGAGCGGACTGCCTACAATGAGCAGTTCTTC.

The CDR3 DNA follows: TGTGCCAGCAGCTTAGCTGGGGGGGAGATAAGCTCCTACGAGCAGTACTTC. It codes for CASSLAGGEISSYEQYF. This chain joins TRBV7-2 and TRBJ2-7; 7 bases line up with TRBD2. The CDR3 sequence is 17 residues long. Germline V gene data show CDR1 as SGHTA and CDR2 as FQGNSA. After removal of 0 bases from V and 0 bases from J, the junction contained 8 bases not matched to a gene.

The sample holds a few counts of this clonotype. The chain carries TRBV7-2 and TRBJ1-1, with a tentative D call TRBD1 (6 bases). The germline gives CDR1 SGHTA, CDR2 FQGNSA. The CDR3 runs to 14 residues. V was cut by 3 bases and J by 3 bases, with 11 bases left in between. CDR3 loop: CASSFSYRDTEAFF. The CDR3 coding sequence is TGTGCCAGCAGCTTCTCCTACAGGGACACTGAAGCTTTCTTT.

The V call is TRBV20-1, the J call TRBJ2-5; D gene unclear. This CDR3 is built from 12 residues. Germline V gene sequence: CDR1 DFQATT, CDR2 SNEGSKA (reference sequence). The V end lost 1 base, the J end lost 4 bases, and 7 bases lay between the germline ends. The DNA of the CDR3 is TGCAGTGCTAGAGGGGAACTAGAGACCCAGTACTTC. This translates into CSARGELETQYF.

V gene TRBV11-3 combines with J gene TRBJ2-1; D is perhaps TRBD1 (6 bases). The length of the CDR3 is 19 residues. The germline gives CDR1 SGHNT, CDR2 YENEEA. Trimming stripped 4 bases from V and 6 bases from J, with 28 bases between. The DNA for the CDR3 is TGTGCCAGCAGCTCGGGGCCTAACCCGGACTTCTGGGGGCCCAATGAGCAGTTCTTC. Amino acid sequence: CASSSGPNPDFWGPNEQFF.

This clonotype has only one observation. The genes are TRBV6-9 and TRBJ2-1, with D hard to call. The V gene lost 2 bases and the J gene lost 8 bases, with 13 bases spanning the gap. This CDR3 spans 14 amino acids. Germline CDR1 MNHGY, CDR2 SVAAGI. CDR3 bases: TGTGCCAGCAGTTATGTCCCCGCTGGGGATGAGCAGTTCTTC. The encoded protein is CASSYVPAGDEQFF.

This chain connects TRBV18 to TRBJ2-4; tentatively, D is TRBD2 (6 bases). CDR3 length: 14 residues. The ends were cut back, 3 bases at V and 3 bases at J, with 9 bases in the middle. Germline CDR1 is KGHSH and CDR2 is LQKENI. For the CDR3, the DNA is TGTGCCAGCTCACCGGAGGGGAGCAAAAACATTCAGTACTTC. This encodes CASSPEGSKNIQYF.